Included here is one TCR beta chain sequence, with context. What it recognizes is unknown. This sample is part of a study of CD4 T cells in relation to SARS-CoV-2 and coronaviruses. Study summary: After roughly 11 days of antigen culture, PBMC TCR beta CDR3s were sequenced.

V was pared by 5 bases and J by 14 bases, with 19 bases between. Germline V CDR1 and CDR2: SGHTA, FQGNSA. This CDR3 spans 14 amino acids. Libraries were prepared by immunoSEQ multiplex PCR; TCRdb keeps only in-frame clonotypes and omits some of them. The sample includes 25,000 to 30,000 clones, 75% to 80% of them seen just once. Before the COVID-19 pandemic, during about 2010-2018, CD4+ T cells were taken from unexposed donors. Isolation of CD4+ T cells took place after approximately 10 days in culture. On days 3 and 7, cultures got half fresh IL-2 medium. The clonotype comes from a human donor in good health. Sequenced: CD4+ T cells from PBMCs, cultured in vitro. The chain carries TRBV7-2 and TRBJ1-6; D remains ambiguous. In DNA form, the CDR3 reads TGTGCCAGCAGCGTGAACCTGGGCGATCTTACCCTCCACTTT. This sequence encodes CASSVNLGDLTLHF.